Presented here are 29 T cell receptor beta chains from one specimen sequenced in a study of beta chain features in type 1 diabetes. The whole isolated RNA underwent reverse transcription, so sequencing captured expressed TCRB transcripts. Measured with immunoSEQ multiplex PCR; TCRdb has only the in-frame clones, and not every one. Of over 700,000 clones listed, 15% to 20% are singletons. Input material: naive CD4+ T cells from blood. The receptors shown here come from a woman aged 18-29 years in good health.

The chain has TRBV11-1 and TRBJ2-1; 8 nucleotides line up with TRBD2. The CDR3 covers 15 residues. CDR1 is SGHAT, CDR2 FQDESV, per germline (reference sequence). With V trimmed by 4 bases and J by 3 bases, 5 bases remained unmatched. The CDR3 region is CASSSRLAFYNEQFF. CDR3 DNA sequence: TGTGCCAGCAGCTCCCGACTAGCGTTCTACAATGAGCAGTTCTTC.

This clone was seen more than once but under ten times. This rearrangement joins TRBV18 to TRBJ2-1; maybe TRBD1 (6 bases). V was shortened by 5 bases and J by 0 bases, with 14 bases between the two germline ends. This CDR3 is built from 16 residues. Germline CDR1 KGHSH, CDR2 LQKENI. The CDR3 DNA sequence: TGTGCCAGCTCATCATACAGGGCCAGCTCCTACAATGAGCAGTTCTTC. Translated: CASSSYRASSYNEQFF.

The V and J genes are TRBV7-2 and TRBJ2-1; 7 bases are shared with TRBD2. Trimming took 1 base from V and 0 from J; bases not matched to a gene: 3. The CDR3 covers 16 residues. CDR1 is SGHTA and CDR2 is FQGNSA in the germline V gene. In DNA, the CDR3 is TGTGCCAGCAGCTTAGTGGGCGGGAGCTCCTACAATGAGCAGTTCTTC. Its translation: CASSLVGGSSYNEQFF.

This clone was counted only a few times. The chain couples TRBV18 to TRBJ2-5; 11 bases fit TRBD2. The CDR3 is 17 amino acids. The V gene's germline CDR1 is KGHSH and CDR2 LQKENI. J lost 5 bases, V lost 3 bases, and 11 bases had no gene match. For the CDR3, the DNA is TGTGCCAGCTCACCGGGACTAGCGGCGGTCATAAGGGAGACCCAGTACTTC. It encodes CASSPGLAAVIRETQYF.

CDR3 sequence (DNA): TGTGCCAGCAGCTTCGGGGGGTATGAGCAGTTCTTC. This codes for CASSFGGYEQFF. V gene TRBV7-3 combines with J gene TRBJ2-1; 7 nucleotides agree with TRBD2. The CDR3 consists of 12 residues. Germline V lookup: CDR1 SGHTA, CDR2 FQGTGA. Trimming removed 3 bases from V and 8 bases from J; junction bases left unmatched: 1.

About this clone itself: Given a much more abundant clone one base away, this may be a read error. This specimen includes other DNA sequences encoding the same CDR3. The rearrangement uses TRBV7-9 and TRBJ2-5; no clear D gene. Per germline, CDR1 SEHNR and CDR2 FQNEAQ (reference sequence). CDR3 size: 11 residues. Between the trimmed V and J ends, which lost 2 bases and 5 bases, there was a span of 3 bases. The CDR3 DNA reads TGTGCCAGCAGCTTATGGGAGACCCAGTACTTC. It yields the protein CASSLWETQYF.

This rearrangement joins TRBV7-3 to TRBJ2-1; 9 bases are a match to TRBD1. The CDR3 loop spans 16 amino acids. CDR1 and CDR2 from the germline V gene are SGHTA and FQGTGA. V lost 0 bases and J lost 6; bases outside the gene matches: 6. Here the CDR3 DNA reads TGTGCCAGCAGCTTAACTCCCGGGACAGGGTTCAATGAGCAGTTCTTC. Amino acid sequence: CASSLTPGTGFNEQFF.

This clone has a handful of counts. The rearrangement links TRBV9 to TRBJ2-7, with 7 bases that match TRBD2. Germline V gene lookup returns CDR1 SGDLS and CDR2 YYNGEE. The CDR3 is made up of 15 amino acids. The J segment lost 3 bases and the V segment lost 2 bases, leaving 8 bases of the junction unmatched. CDR3 nucleotides: TGTGCCAGCAGCGTTGGAGGACTAGTGGTCTACGAGCAGTACTTC. Protein: CASSVGGLVVYEQYF.

This clone was picked up a small number of times. The V call is TRBV6-1, the J call TRBJ2-3, with 11 bases lining up with TRBD2. This CDR3 comprises 17 residues. Germline lookup yields CDR1 MNHNS and CDR2 SASEGT. J lost 5 bases, V lost 3 bases, and 10 bases had no gene match. The chain's CDR3 is CASSEFLAGGPGDTQYF. For the CDR3, the DNA is TGTGCCAGCAGTGAGTTCCTAGCGGGAGGCCCCGGAGATACGCAGTATTTT.

This clone was picked up a small number of times. The DNA of the CDR3 is TGTGCCAGCAATGGACACATACTTCAAGAGACCCAGTACTTC. Its translation is CASNGHILQETQYF. The chain carries TRBV6-1 and TRBJ2-5; tentatively, D is TRBD1 (5 bases). The V end was cut by 7 bases, the J end by 2 bases, with 14 bases between. CDR3 length: 14 amino acids. Per the germline V gene, CDR1 is MNHNS and CDR2 is SASEGT.

The rearrangement joins TRBV5-1 to TRBJ2-3; 10 bases are shared with TRBD1. Trimming removed 4 bases from V and 13 bases from J; junction bases left unmatched: 12. Germline values: CDR1 SGHRS, CDR2 YFSETQ. The CDR3 covers 14 residues. CDR3 in amino acids: CASSPGTGAVQEYF. The CDR3 DNA reads as TGCGCCAGCAGCCCTGGGACAGGGGCCGTTCAGGAGTATTTT.

The sample holds a few counts of this clone. The chain uses TRBV4-3 and TRBJ2-2; D gene ambiguous. The CDR3 extends over 14 amino acids. From germline, CDR1 is LGHNA and CDR2 YSLEER. The germline V and J ends were trimmed by 0 bases and 6 bases, with 8 bases remaining between them. The CDR3, as DNA: TGCGCCAGCAGCCAAGATAGGCTGTCCGGGGAGCTGTTTTTT. This sequence encodes CASSQDRLSGELFF.

The V and J genes are TRBV4-1 and TRBJ2-1; 9 positions match TRBD1. Trimming cost V 4 bases and J 0 bases; bases outside gene matches: 22. CDR1 MGHRA and CDR2 YSYEKL come from the germline V gene. The CDR3 length is 22 residues. The DNA for the CDR3 is TGCGCCAGCAGCCTCTTCCCTAGGACAGGGGTTTTTAGCGCGAGCTCCTACAATGAGCAGTTCTTC. It is translated as CASSLFPRTGVFSASSYNEQFF.

J is TRBJ2-7 and V is TRBV15; D is uncertain. Germline values: CDR1 LNHNV, CDR2 YYDKDF (reference sequence). V shed 0 bases and J shed 6 bases, with 12 bases lying between them. CDR3 length: 14 residues. The CDR3 region has the DNA TGTGCCACCAGCAGAGATTCCGGCAACCCCGAGCAGTACTTC. Translated: CATSRDSGNPEQYF.

The chain has TRBV4-2 and TRBJ2-5; D is unresolved. V lost 1 base, J lost 4 bases, and 19 bases lay in between. Germline assignment: CDR1 LGHNA and CDR2 YNFKEQ. This CDR3 spans 17 amino acids. The CDR3 region has the DNA TGTGCCAGCAGCCAAGGTTCCGGGCCGTTAGGGCCAGAGACCCAGTACTTC. It specifies CASSQGSGPLGPETQYF.

A remark on this clone: Other DNA sequences of this sample code for an identical CDR3. V usage is TRBV9 and J usage is TRBJ2-5; 7 nucleotides agree with TRBD1. The V and J ends lost 0 bases and 4 bases, in that order; junction bases with no gene match: 3. CDR3 size: 14 residues. The V gene's germline CDR1 is SGDLS and CDR2 YYNGEE. CDR3 sequence reads: CASSVGQGRETQYF. CDR3 bases: TGTGCCAGCAGCGTAGGACAGGGAAGAGAGACCCAGTACTTC.

This sequence joins TRBV15 and TRBJ2-7; D may be TRBD1 or TRBD2 (5 bases each). Germline V CDR1 and CDR2: LNHNV, YYDKDF (reference sequence). Trimming pared 2 bases from V and 7 bases from J, leaving 12 bases between. This CDR3 region has 13 residues. The CDR3: CATSRPGPREQYF. CDR3 DNA: TGTGCCACCAGCAGACCGGGACCGCGGGAGCAGTACTTC.

The CDR3 sequence is CASNDYFGTQYF. As DNA, the CDR3 is TGTGCCAGCAACGACTACTTTGGGACCCAGTACTTC. V is TRBV7-2 and J is TRBJ2-5, with D maybe TRBD2 (5 bases). Germline V gene data show CDR1 as SGHTA and CDR2 as FQGNSA. There are 12 residues in the CDR3. V was shortened by 7 bases and J by 7 bases, with 13 bases between the two germline ends.

This chain joins TRBV29-1 and TRBJ2-5, with D unclear. The CDR3 has 12 amino acids. Trimming left V 7 bases short and J 2 bases short, with 11 bases between. CDR1 and CDR2 (germline): SQVTM, ANQGSEA. In DNA form, the CDR3 reads TGCAGCGGGAGTCACGGTCAAGAGACCCAGTACTTC. Encoded protein: CSGSHGQETQYF.

The chain employs TRBV19 and TRBJ1-5; TRBD1 is a possible D gene (5 bases). The V gene's germline CDR1 is LNHDA and CDR2 SQIVND (reference sequence). The CDR3 loop spans 15 amino acids. The V and J ends lost 1 base and 4 bases respectively, with 11 bases between them. This CDR3 reads CASSIVQGRNQPQHF. The CDR3 DNA follows: TGTGCCAGTAGTATAGTTCAGGGACGGAATCAGCCCCAGCATTTT.

The V call is TRBV5-4, the J call TRBJ2-1; 8 bases map to TRBD1. Losses at the gene ends were 2 bases for V and 9 bases for J; bases not matched to a gene: 10. Germline V gives CDR1 SGHNT, CDR2 YYREEE (reference sequence). CDR3 length: 15 amino acids. CDR3 coding DNA: TGTGCCAGCAGCTTAAGAGCAGGGGGCGCGGGTGAGCAGTTCTTC. It is translated as CASSLRAGGAGEQFF.

The rearrangement uses TRBV7-2 and TRBJ1-2; 9 positions agree with TRBD1. The CDR3 totals 12 residues. The V gene's germline CDR1 is SGHTA and CDR2 FQGNSA. The V segment lost 10 bases and the J segment 4 bases; nucleotides outside the gene matches: 4. The CDR3 region is CATKTGGYGYTF. The CDR3 nucleotides read TGTGCCACAAAGACAGGGGGCTATGGCTACACCTTC.

This clone was counted between two and nine times. The rearrangement joins TRBV7-6 to TRBJ2-2; 11 bases fit TRBD2. The germline CDR1 and CDR2 sequences are SGHVS and FNYEAQ. The CDR3 has 16 amino acids. V gave up 5 bases and J gave up 7 bases; unmatched junction bases: 9. The CDR3 spells CASSPRLAGLVGELFF. The CDR3 region has the DNA TGTGCCAGCAGCCCCAGACTAGCGGGGCTGGTCGGGGAGCTGTTTTTT. Full variable domain (outside the CDR3, taken from reference TRBV7-6 and TRBJ2-2): GAGVSQSPRYKVTKRGQDVALRCDPISGHVSLYWYRQALGQGPEFLTYFNYEAQQDKSGLPNDRFSAERPEGSISTLTIQRTEQRDSAMYRCASSPRLAGLVGELFFGEGSRLTVL.

This clone was detected a few times. V and J are TRBV29-1 and TRBJ2-7, with D perhaps matching TRBD1 (5 bases). CDR1 is SQVTM, CDR2 ANQGSEA, per germline. This CDR3 spans 13 amino acids. V lost 5 bases and J lost 1, with 12 bases in between. The CDR3 here is CSVKGRASYEQYF. In nucleotides, the CDR3 is TGCAGCGTTAAAGGCAGGGCTTCCTACGAGCAGTACTTC.

The V and J genes are TRBV5-1 and TRBJ2-1, with D hard to call. Trimming cost V 0 bases and J 2 bases, with 12 bases left between them. This CDR3 has 16 residues. Germline CDR1 reads SGHRS; CDR2 reads YFSETQ. The CDR3: CASSLEGVLTYNEQFF. CDR3 nucleotides: TGCGCCAGCAGCTTGGAAGGAGTTTTGACCTACAATGAGCAGTTCTTC.

This chain joins TRBV18 and TRBJ2-2; a weak D match, TRBD1 (6 bases). CDR3 length: 16 amino acids. The germline V and J ends were trimmed by 3 bases and 4 bases, with 15 bases remaining between them. The germline V gene has CDR1 KGHSH and CDR2 LQKENI. The CDR3 protein is CASSPQGRSSTGELFF. DNA for the CDR3: TGTGCCAGCTCACCGCAGGGGCGTAGTAGCACCGGGGAGCTGTTTTTT.

The gene calls are TRBV28 and TRBJ2-7; TRBD2 aligns across 8 bases. Trimming took 7 bases from V and 6 from J; bases not matched to a gene: 8. Looked up from germline, CDR1 is MDHEN and CDR2 is SYDVKM. The CDR3 is 13 amino acids. The CDR3 protein is CASTPRTSREQYF. The CDR3 nucleotides are TGTGCCAGCACCCCTCGGACTAGCCGCGAGCAGTACTTC.

The V and J genes are TRBV7-9 and TRBJ2-1; 9 bases align to TRBD2. The CDR3 spans 18 residues. V lost 5 bases and J lost 5; bases outside the gene matches: 16. Germline CDR1 reads SEHNR; CDR2 reads FQNEAQ (reference sequence). CDR3 sequence: CASSPSTRLAGLNNEQFF. The DNA for the CDR3 is TGTGCCAGCAGCCCCTCAACCCGGCTAGCGGGACTTAACAATGAGCAGTTCTTC.

The V and J genes are TRBV2 and TRBJ1-1, with 8 bases identical to TRBD1. Germline CDR1 is SNHLY and CDR2 is FYNNEI. The V and J ends lost 7 bases and 0 bases, in that order; junction bases with no gene match: 4. The CDR3 extends over 14 amino acids. CDR3 nucleotides: TGTGCCAGCACAGGACAGGGCGTGAACACTGAAGCTTTCTTT. It encodes CASTGQGVNTEAFF.